The 18 T cell receptor beta chains reported below all come from one sample, sequenced in a study of monozygotic twins with inflammatory bowel disease. TCRdb reprocessed the 5' RACE reads, keeping one entry per CDR3 protein, no DNA. The sample spans 420,000 or so distinct CDR3 sequences; the ten largest clones claim around 2.5%. Sequences were obtained from blood. The receptors were sampled from a human donor with ulcerative colitis or Crohn's disease, or a healthy co-twin of an affected twin (not recorded which).

The V call is TRBV15, the J call TRBJ2-3; TCRdb names TRBD1, which stays unverified in the absence of DNA. Germline V CDR1 and CDR2: LNHNV, YYDKDF (reference sequence). The CDR3 has 19 amino acids. Here the CDR3 reads CATSSRTGWTYSGTDTQYF.

This chain joins TRBV5-1 and TRBJ2-1; no DNA is available, so the TRBD2 call from TCRdb remains unchecked. The germline V gene encodes CDR1 SGHRS and CDR2 YFSETQ. The CDR3 covers 14 residues. The CDR3 reads CASSQAGSVGEQFF. The full variable domain, rest sourced from reference TRBV5-1 and TRBJ2-1, is KAGVTQTPRYLIKTRGQQVTLSCSPISGHRSVSWYQQTPGQGLQFLFEYFSETQRNKGNFPGRFSGRQFSNSRSEMNVSTLELGDSALYLCASSQAGSVGEQFFGPGTRLTVL.

The V and J genes are TRBV5-6 and TRBJ2-1; TCRdb selects TRBD1, and the lack of DNA leaves this call unchecked. The CDR3 is made up of 15 amino acids. Germline CDR1 is SGHDT and CDR2 is YYEEEE. CDR3: CASSLRGGANNEQFF.

The V and J genes are TRBV4-1 and TRBJ2-1; TCRdb selects TRBD1, and the lack of DNA leaves this call unchecked. The CDR3 is 13 residues long. Germline V gene data show CDR1 as MGHRA and CDR2 as YSYEKL. The CDR3 reads CASSNLTGGVRFF.

V and J are TRBV5-4 and TRBJ2-3; lacking DNA, the TRBD2 call made by TCRdb goes unchecked. The CDR3 runs to 16 residues. Germline CDR1 reads SGHNT; CDR2 reads YYREEE (reference sequence). CDR3 loop: CASSLKVAVYTDTQYF.

This sequence joins TRBV7-9 and TRBJ2-7; the TCRdb call, TRBD2, lacks DNA for checking. This CDR3 region has 15 residues. The germline CDR1 and CDR2 sequences are SEHNR and FQNEAQ (reference sequence). The CDR3 is CASSLSLAGGYEQYF.

V gene TRBV21-1 combines with J gene TRBJ1-6. TRBV21-1 represents a pseudogene. The CDR3 is made up of 15 amino acids. This CDR3 is CASSFFQGGGSPLHF.

The rearrangement joins TRBV5-6 to TRBJ2-1; TCRdb outputs TRBD2, but without DNA this stays unchecked. The V gene's germline CDR1 is SGHDT and CDR2 YYEEEE. The CDR3 covers 16 residues. The chain's CDR3 is CASSLQARGGYNEQFF.

The chain recombines TRBV7-2 with TRBJ2-7. Germline V lookup: CDR1 SGHTA, CDR2 FQGNSA. The CDR3 has 11 residues. The CDR3 here is CASSLAHEQYF. The entire variable domain, with the rest obtained from reference TRBV7-2 and TRBJ2-7, is as follows: GAGVSQSPSNKVTEKGKDVELRCDPISGHTALYWYRQSLGQGLEFLIYFQGNSAPDKSGLPSDRFSAERTGGSVSTLTIQRTQQEDSAVYLCASSLAHEQYFGPGTRLTVT.

The chain has TRBV27 and TRBJ1-5. The V gene's germline CDR1 is MNHEY and CDR2 SMNVEV (reference sequence). This CDR3 region has 14 residues. The chain's CDR3 is CASSLRRVGQPQHF.

The chain joins TRBV7-2 to TRBJ2-7. CDR1 is SGHTA and CDR2 is FQGNSA in the germline V gene. The CDR3 has 13 residues. CDR3 region: CASSLSGAYEQYF.

The chain is built from TRBV30 and TRBJ1-1; the TRBD1 assignment by TCRdb is unverifiable without DNA. This CDR3 contains 15 residues. Germline values: CDR1 GTSNPN, CDR2 SVGIG (reference sequence). The CDR3 loop is CAWSVWIVGATEAFF.

The genes are TRBV7-2 and TRBJ2-1; the TCRdb D gene call, TRBD2, has no DNA to confirm it. Looked up from germline, CDR1 is SGHTA and CDR2 is FQGNSA. The CDR3 spans 16 residues. The CDR3: CASSLAASGRGNEQFF.

The chain is built from TRBV5-5 and TRBJ1-5; TCRdb proposes TRBD1, but this gene call is untestable without DNA. There are 14 residues in the CDR3. Germline loops: CDR1 SGHKS, CDR2 YYEKEE (reference sequence). CDR3: CASSPGQLNQRQHF.

This chain joins TRBV6-6 and TRBJ1-2; no DNA is available, so the TRBD1 call from TCRdb remains unchecked. Germline CDR1 reads MNHNY; CDR2 reads SVGAGI (reference sequence). There are 14 residues in the CDR3. The CDR3: CASKPGQGARGYTF.

The chain couples TRBV25-1 to TRBJ1-1. CDR3 length equals 13 residues. Germline loops: CDR1 MGHDK, CDR2 SYGVNS. CDR3 residues: CASSENKNTEAFF. The full variable domain, its missing parts supplied by reference TRBV25-1 and TRBJ1-1, is EADIYQTPRYLVIGTGKKITLECSQTMGHDKMYWYQQDPGMELHLIHYSYGVNSTEKGDLSSESTVSRIRTEHFPLTLESARPSHTSQYLCASSENKNTEAFFGQGTRLTVV.

The chain combines TRBV12-3 or TRBV12-4 with TRBJ1-6; the D call from TCRdb, TRBD1, cannot be confirmed without DNA. This CDR3 spans 14 amino acids. The CDR3: CASSLTGGNSPLHF.

The V call is TRBV6-5, the J call TRBJ2-7. CDR1 and CDR2 (germline): MNHEY, SVGAGI. The CDR3 runs to 15 residues. The CDR3 protein is CASSFERGVRYEQYF.